Listed here is a single TCR beta chain. Researchers prepared the TRB cDNA libraries using 5' RACE with UMI labels. TCRdb reprocessed the 5' RACE reads, keeping one entry per CDR3 protein, no DNA. The sample's table shows over 100,000 distinct CDR3 sequences. This entry comes from a study of CXCR3-negative and CXCR3-positive naive CD8 T cells. Germline CDR1 is WSHSY and CDR2 is SAAADI. The length of the CDR3 is 14 residues. The chain joins TRBV10-2 to TRBJ2-7. The specimen was naive CXCR3- CD8+ T cells from blood. Subset reported: CD45RO-CCR7+CD27+CD95- naive CD8+ T cells lacking CXCR3 (TNR3-). This TCR came from a human donor in good health. Some clones in this sample may be carry-over from other donors' samples. CDR3 region: CASSENGDSYEQYF.